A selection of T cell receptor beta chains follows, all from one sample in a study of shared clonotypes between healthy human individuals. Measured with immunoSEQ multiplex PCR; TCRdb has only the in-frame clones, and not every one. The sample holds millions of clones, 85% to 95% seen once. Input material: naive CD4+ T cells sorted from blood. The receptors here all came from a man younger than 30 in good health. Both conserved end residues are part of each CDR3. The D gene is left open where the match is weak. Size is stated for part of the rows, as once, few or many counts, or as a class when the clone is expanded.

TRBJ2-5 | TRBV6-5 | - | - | TGTGCCAGATACCCTGCCTTGGGCTACCAAGAGACCCAGTACTTC | CARYPALGYQETQYF
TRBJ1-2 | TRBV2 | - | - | TGTGCCAGCAGTGAAGAAGGGGCAGGGTCCAGCTACACCTTC | CASSEEGAGSSYTF
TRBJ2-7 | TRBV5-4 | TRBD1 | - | TGTGCCAGCAGCTTGCAGGGGGCCTACGAGCAGTACTTC | CASSLQGAYEQYF
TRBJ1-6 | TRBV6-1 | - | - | TGTGCCAGCACCCCCGTAGTGGCGGATTCACCCCTCCACTTT | CASTPVVADSPLHF
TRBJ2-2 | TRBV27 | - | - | TGTGCCAGCAAACCTAGGGTATCCGGGGAGCTGTTTTTT | CASKPRVSGELFF
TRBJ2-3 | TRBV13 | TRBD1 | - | TGTGCCAGCAGCTCGGACAGGGGGGCGCGTCAGCCCAGCGCCGGGCTTTTCACAGATACGCAGTATTTT | CASSSDRGARQPSAGLFTDTQYF
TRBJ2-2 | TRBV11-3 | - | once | TGTGCCAGCAGCTCCTCGGGGACGAACACCGGGGAGCTGTTTTTT | CASSSSGTNTGELFF
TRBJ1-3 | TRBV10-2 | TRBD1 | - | TGCGCCAGCAGCCGGACAGGCGTCTCTGGAAACACCATATATTTT | CASSRTGVSGNTIYF
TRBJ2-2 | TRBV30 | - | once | TGTGCCTGGAGTGTACGCGGGGGCTCGAACACCGGGGAGCTGTTTTTT | CAWSVRGGSNTGELFF
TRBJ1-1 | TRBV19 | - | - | TGTGCCAGTAGTGTCTGGGAAGGACTACTCCGGAACACTGAAGCTTTCTTT | CASSVWEGLLRNTEAFF
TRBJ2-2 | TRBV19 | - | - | TGTGCCAGTAGCCACACAGAGAACACCGGGGAGCTGTTTTTT | CASSHTENTGELFF
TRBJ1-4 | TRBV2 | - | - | TGTGCCAGCTGCCAGAGTAATGAAAAACTGTTTTTT | CASCQSNEKLFF
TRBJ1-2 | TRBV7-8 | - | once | TGTGCCAGCAGCTTAGGGCAGATATATGGCTACACCTTC | CASSLGQIYGYTF
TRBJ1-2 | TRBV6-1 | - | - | TGTGCCAGCAAACGGGCAGGGACTAACTATGGCTACACCTTC | CASKRAGTNYGYTF
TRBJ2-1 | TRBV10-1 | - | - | TGCGCCAGCAGCCCCGGGGGCTCCTACAATGAGCAGTTCTTC | CASSPGGSYNEQFF
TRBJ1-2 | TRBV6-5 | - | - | TGTGCCAGCAGGGACACAAATGGCTACACCTTC | CASRDTNGYTF
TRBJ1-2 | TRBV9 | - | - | TGTGCCAGCAGCGTAGGGACAGCGCTGTATGGCTACACCTTC | CASSVGTALYGYTF
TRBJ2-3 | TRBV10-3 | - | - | TGTGCCATCAGTGAAGGACAGCCTAGCACAGATACGCAGTATTTT | CAISEGQPSTDTQYF
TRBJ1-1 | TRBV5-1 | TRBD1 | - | TGCGCCAGCAAGACAGGGGCATGGGACACTGAAGCTTTCTTT | CASKTGAWDTEAFF
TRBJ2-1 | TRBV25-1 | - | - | TGTGCCAGCAGTGAATTCTCCTACAATGAGCAGTTCTTC | CASSEFSYNEQFF
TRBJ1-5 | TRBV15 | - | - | TGTGCCACCAGTCTGGTGGAGGTCAATCAGCCCCAGCATTTT | CATSLVEVNQPQHF
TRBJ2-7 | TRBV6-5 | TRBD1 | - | TGTGCCACCATGAGGGACAGGGGGTACGAGCAGTACTTC | CATMRDRGYEQYF
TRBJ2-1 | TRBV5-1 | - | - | TGCGCCAGCAGCCGACCCCTGGATTACAATGAGCAGTTCTTC | CASSRPLDYNEQFF
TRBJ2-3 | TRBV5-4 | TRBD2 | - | TGTGCCAGCAGCTGGACGGGACTAGCGGGACCCACAGATACGCAGTATTTT | CASSWTGLAGPTDTQYF
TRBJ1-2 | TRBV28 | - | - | TGTGCCAGCAGTCCGAGGACAGCTTCCTCATATGGCTACACCTTC | CASSPRTASSYGYTF
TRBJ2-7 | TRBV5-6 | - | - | TGTGCCAGCAGCACCCGAGGGGGCGGGAGTCGTATATCCTACGAGCAGTACTTC | CASSTRGGGSRISYEQYF
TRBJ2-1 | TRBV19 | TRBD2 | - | TGTGCCAGTAGTTTTACTAGCGTTGGAAATGAGCAGTTCTTC | CASSFTSVGNEQFF
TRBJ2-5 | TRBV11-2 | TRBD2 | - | TGTGCCAGCAGCTTAGCGGGACTAGGTGCCCAGTACTTC | CASSLAGLGAQYF